This paragraph covers one T cell receptor (beta chain) sequence. Its antigen is not yet known. No base-level quality is on record; no much larger clone is a single base apart. From each donor, a single peripheral blood sample of about 100 mL on average was drawn into heparinised tubes. A BD FACSAria II was used to sort naive, central memory, regulatory and stem cell-like memory CD4+ T cells with a panel that included CD45RO, CCR7, CD25, CD127, CD95 and CD27. A purity above 98% was achieved for all sorted populations. PBMCs were separated immediately by Lymphoprep density gradient centrifugation and were stained directly, without being cultured. So that batch effects would be minimized, each experiment stained and sorted samples in pairs, pairing one healthy donor with one patient. The data were taken from a study of beta chain features in type 1 diabetes listed by TCRdb under 2018. In the study overall: No differences in mean age, gender distribution, total cell number or subset yield were found between patients and healthy donors. Across all samples, about 110 million sorted cells were examined, and cell number per subset correlated strongly with RNA yield. The study compared the TCRB repertoires of sorted circulating CD4+ T cell subsets in recently diagnosed type 1 diabetes patients with those in matched healthy donors. Naive and central memory subsets were obtained from all 30 or so donors, but regulatory and stem cell-like memory subsets were isolated from only 8 patients and roughly eight healthy donors.

Results the study describes overall, beyond this receptor: Shorter templates might have been favored by PCR, but patient and control samples were amplified and corrected together, so both groups would have been affected equally by any skew. Because cDNA was sequenced instead of genomic DNA, highly expressing activated cells could be over-represented, though the groups showed no difference in activation or CD3 levels. A moderate but significant shortening of TCRB CDR3 length was observed in type 1 diabetes patients in all four CD4+ subsets. At VDJ recombination sites, type 1 diabetes patients had fewer insertions and more deleted nucleotides, which implies abnormalities in thymic rearrangement. Naive, central memory and regulatory TCRB repertoires appeared more similar among patients than among healthy donors. HLA sub-analyses involved small numbers of individuals, so any influence of HLA type on TCRB rearrangement remained unresolved.

The entire isolated RNA was reverse transcribed using the High Capacity cDNA Reverse Transcription Kit, and thus expressed TCRB transcripts were sequenced. Deep immunoSEQ sequencing was performed on naive, central memory and regulatory T cell samples, with an average of roughly 3.6 million total reads per sample. Sorted cells were lysed in RLT buffer, and RNA was extracted using DNase-treated RNeasy Micro or Mini kits according to cell number. To prevent cross-contamination, every cell subset was processed on its own, while patient and healthy donor samples were processed together. TCRB sequences were amplified from cDNA with the immunoSEQ multiplex PCR, producing 87-bp fragments spanning the CDR3 region. Amplicons were sequenced on the Illumina HiSeq platform. Per the original workflow: PCR bias was corrected computationally using synthetic template baselines, and reads within Hamming distance 2 were collapsed, with unmergeable singletons discarded. By aligning reads against IMGT, V, D and J genes, CDR3 length, and insertions or deletions at six rearrangement sites were assigned. Within each subset, clonotype counts were normalized to sorted cell number, and only after that were true diversity and Gini coefficients computed with the tcR R package. Repertoire sharing was quantified using the overlap coefficient calculated on TCRB nucleotide sequences. Imported from immuneACCESS, the table was reduced by TCRdb to in-frame sequences with V and J called. These copies leave out some clones; in studies compared against another copy, an unresolved V gene accounts for under half, and the cause of the remainder is not known. V and J calls and clone size are as listed in that table; D and trimming were resolved from the DNA. This sample holds over 100,000 clones; less than 20% were observed only once. The ten biggest clones cover approximately 2.2% of the sample.

CDR1 and CDR2 (LNHNV, YYDKDF) derive from the germline V gene (reference sequence). The CDR3 has 18 amino acids, counting the end cysteine and phenylalanine. The only DNA kept is the CDR3, 54 bases in frame from the first base. V is clipped by 5 bases and J by 1 base, and the sequence between their germline boundaries is 23 bases long. This receptor was identified in a man aged 25-40 years with type 1 diabetes. Source material: central memory CD4+ T cells from blood. Rearrangement joined TRBV15 to TRBJ1-1; matching of 5 bases hints at TRBD1 as the D gene. The bases are TGTGCCACCAGCCAAAGGTTGAGGGGCGAAGTGTGGAACACTGAAGCTTTCTTT. Its protein is CATSQRLRGEVWNTEAFF.